Listed below are T cell receptor beta chains from one sample, sequenced in a study of prognosis after radiotherapy for stage I lung cancer. Each CDR3 protein gets one entry after TCRdb re-called the multiplex PCR reads with MiXCR. Of about 31,000 distinct CDR3 sequences listed, 25% to 40% were seen once; the top ten hold 25% to 35%. Material: PBMCs, obtained before or after stereotactic body radiation therapy (not recorded which). The origin of the receptors is a donor at least 50 years old with non-small cell lung cancer. CDR3s include the opening cysteine and the closing phenylalanine or tryptophan. The D gene is left open where the match is weak. Not every row has a clone size; where given, it reads once, few, many or a size class.

16 | TRBJ2-7 | TRBD2 | once | TRBV6-1 | TGTGCCAGCATTTTCCCCTGGACTAGCGGGGGCTACGAGCAGTACTTC | CASIFPWTSGGYEQYF
14 | TRBJ2-3 | NA | many | TRBV6-1 | TGTGCCAGCAGCGACCAGGGAGGCACAGATACGCAGTATTTT | CASSDQGGTDTQYF
14 | TRBJ1-2 | NA | NA | TRBV6-1 | TGTGCCAGCATATCTACAGGGCCAAACTATTGCTACACCTTC | CASISTGPNYCYTF
14 | TRBJ1-2 | TRBD1 | many | TRBV28 | TGTGCCAGCAGTTCCCCCGACAGGGGCGGTGGCTACACCTTC | CASSSPDRGGGYTF
11 | TRBJ1-5 | NA | many | TRBV5-8 | TGTGCCAGCAGCTTCGAAGTGGCCCAGCATTTT | CASSFEVAQHF
14 | TRBJ2-7 | TRBD1 | NA | TRBV12-3/TRBV12-4 | TGTGCCAGCAGACGACAGGGGGCAACCTACGAGCAGTACTTC | CASRRQGATYEQYF
14 | TRBJ2-1 | TRBD2 | NA | TRBV24-1 | TGTGCCACCAGTGTGAGACTAGCTGGTCATGAGCAGTTCTTC | CATSVRLAGHEQFF
14 | TRBJ2-2 | TRBD1 | NA | TRBV24-1 | TGTGCCACCAGTACAGGGGTTGGAGGCTGGGAGCTGTTTTTT | CATSTGVGGWELFF
15 | TRBJ2-3 | TRBD2 | few | TRBV6-1 | TGTGCCAGCAGTGACGTAGCGGGAGGTCCAGATACGCAGTATTTT | CASSDVAGGPDTQYF
17 | TRBJ2-3 | TRBD2 | NA | TRBV5-1 | TGCGCCAGCAGCCCCCGGCCCCGCCAGGGAGGGACAGATACGCAGTATTTT | CASSPRPRQGGTDTQYF
13 | TRBJ1-2 | NA | many | TRBV7-9 | TGTGCCAGCAGCCCCAAGGGGGGCTATGGCTACACCTTC | CASSPKGGYGYTF
13 | TRBJ2-2 | NA | many | TRBV20-1 | TGCAGTGACCGACCACCGAACACCGGGGAGCTGTTTTTT | CSDRPPNTGELFF
14 | TRBJ2-7 | TRBD1 | many | TRBV28 | TGTGCCAGCAATCAATTACAGGGGCTATACGAGCAGTACTTC | CASNQLQGLYEQYF
13 | TRBJ1-2 | TRBD1 | medium-sized | TRBV12-3/TRBV12-4 | TGTGCCAGCAGTTTGGGGGACAGCTATGGCTACACCTTC | CASSLGDSYGYTF
15 | TRBJ2-7 | NA | many | TRBV10-3 | TGTGCCATCAGTGGTGGCCGGACAGGGAGGGACGAGCAGTACTTC | CAISGGRTGRDEQYF
15 | TRBJ2-4 | NA | few | TRBV9 | TGTGCCAGCAGCGTAGAGGGGGGGGCCAAAAACATTCAGTACTTC | CASSVEGGAKNIQYF
18 | TRBJ2-3 | TRBD1 | NA | TRBV7-9 | TGTGCCAGCAGCTTAGCGCTAATTGGGACAGGGGTCACAGATACGCAGTATTTT | CASSLALIGTGVTDTQYF
16 | TRBJ2-3 | NA | many | TRBV2 | TGTGCCAGCAGTGAGATCAGCGTTTCTAGCACAGATACGCAGTATTTT | CASSEISVSSTDTQYF
14 | TRBJ2-5 | TRBD1 | many | TRBV20-1 | TGCAGTGCTAGACGGACAGGGGAAGAAGGGACCCAGTACTTC | CSARRTGEEGTQYF
14 | TRBJ2-2 | NA | many | TRBV6-1 | TGTGCCAGCAGGGGACGGCCTAACACCGGGGAGCTGTTTTTT | CASRGRPNTGELFF